This entry lists 17 T cell receptor beta chains sequenced from one sample in a study of CXCR3-negative and CXCR3-positive naive CD8 T cells. 5' RACE with UMI labels generated the TRB cDNA libraries. Each CDR3 protein gets one entry in TCRdb, which reprocessed the 5' RACE reads and gives no DNA. The sample table sets out about 150,000 distinct CDR3 sequences. General study points: Researchers report that CXCR3-positive naive cells carry more hydrophobic TRB CDR3s than CXCR3-negative naive cells.

What these receptors recognize is not known. Sequenced: naive CXCR3+ CD8+ T cells from blood. Subset: CD45RO-CCR7+CD27+CD95- naive CD8+ T cells expressing CXCR3 (TNR3+). Source of these receptors: a human donor in good health. Some clones in this sample may be carry-over from other donors' samples.

V is TRBV7-9 and J is TRBJ1-1. Germline CDR1 and CDR2: SEHNR and FQNEAQ (reference sequence). CDR3 length equals 16 residues. The CDR3 sequence is CASSFSGGGLNTEAFF.

V gene TRBV19 combines with J gene TRBJ2-3; TCRdb selects TRBD2, and the lack of DNA leaves this call unchecked. CDR3 length: 14 amino acids. Germline V gene sequence: CDR1 LNHDA, CDR2 SQIVND (reference sequence). Here the CDR3 reads CASSMGLLTDTQYF. The entire variable domain, with the rest obtained from reference TRBV19 and TRBJ2-3, is as follows: DGGITQSPKYLFRKEGQNVTLSCEQNLNHDAMYWYRQDPGQGLRLIYYSQIVNDFQKGDIAEGYSVSREKKESFPLTVTSAQKNPTAFYLCASSMGLLTDTQYFGPGTRLTVL.

J is TRBJ2-1 and V is TRBV7-9; lacking DNA, the TRBD2 call made by TCRdb goes unchecked. This CDR3 region has 17 residues. Germline-derived CDR1 and CDR2 are SEHNR and FQNEAQ (reference sequence). The CDR3 protein is CASSSDLAGGSYNEQFF.

V is TRBV4-1 and J is TRBJ2-7; TCRdb's D gene call, TRBD1, goes unchecked for lack of DNA. The CDR3 spans 18 residues. Germline-derived CDR1 and CDR2 are MGHRA and YSYEKL. CDR3 in amino acids: CASSQEEKRDRGFLEQYF.

This chain joins TRBV29-1 and TRBJ2-3; TCRdb proposes TRBD2, but this gene call is untestable without DNA. CDR3 length equals 12 residues. CDR1 and CDR2 from the germline V gene are SQVTM and ANQGSEA. The chain's CDR3 is CSVLGPPDTQYF.

The V call is TRBV7-6, the J call TRBJ2-5; TCRdb's assignment of TRBD1 cannot be checked, as there is no DNA. CDR1 is SGHVS and CDR2 is FNYEAQ in the germline V gene. The CDR3 length is 17 residues. The CDR3 region is CASSTFVGTAGMETQYF.

The chain is built from TRBV19 and TRBJ2-1. The CDR3 contains 13 residues. Germline loops: CDR1 LNHDA, CDR2 SQIVND (reference sequence). CDR3 sequence reads: CARGFCLNNELFF.

The CDR3 spells CASSPLPILRDNEQFF. This sequence joins TRBV18 and TRBJ2-1; there is no DNA to check the TCRdb D call of TRBD1. The CDR3 is 16 amino acids. CDR1 is KGHSH, CDR2 LQKENI, per germline. The full variable domain, with the rest looked up from reference TRBV18 and TRBJ2-1, is NAGVMQNPRHLVRRRGQEARLRCSPMKGHSHVYWYRQLPEEGLKFMVYLQKENIIDESGMPKERFSAEFPKEGPSILRIQQVVRGDSAAYFCASSPLPILRDNEQFFGPGTRLTVL.

The rearrangement links TRBV29-1 to TRBJ2-1; TCRdb names TRBD1, which stays unverified in the absence of DNA. This CDR3 has 12 amino acids. Germline loops: CDR1 SQVTM, CDR2 ANQGSEA. The CDR3 here is CSVEGDRDEQFF.

The chain carries TRBV5-1 and TRBJ2-7; TCRdb's D call, TRBD1, is unchecked because there is no DNA. In germline, CDR1 is SGHRS, CDR2 YFSETQ. There are 14 residues in the CDR3. CDR3 sequence: CASGGTGRPHEQYF.

The rearrangement uses TRBV27 and TRBJ2-1. The CDR3 consists of 15 residues. In germline, CDR1 is MNHEY, CDR2 SMNVEV (reference sequence). This CDR3 reads CASSQDGSSYNEQFF.

J is TRBJ2-2 and V is TRBV12-3 or TRBV12-4. CDR3 size: 13 residues. The CDR3 reads CASSLSAAGELFF.

This chain links TRBV28 with TRBJ2-5; as DNA is missing, the TRBD2 call by TCRdb cannot be tested. This CDR3 contains 18 residues. From germline, CDR1 is MDHEN and CDR2 SYDVKM. This CDR3 reads CASSKGLAGGPRQETQYF.

The rearrangement uses TRBV12-3 or TRBV12-4 and TRBJ2-7; TCRdb gives TRBD2 as the D gene, but with no DNA this cannot be confirmed. The CDR3 covers 14 residues. CDR3 sequence reads: CASSLGTSGYEQYF.

This chain links TRBV27 with TRBJ2-7; the D gene TCRdb calls, TRBD1, cannot be checked with no DNA. Germline CDR1 is MNHEY and CDR2 is SMNVEV (reference sequence). The CDR3 extends over 16 amino acids. CDR3 in amino acids: CASSLGVGQVSYEQYF.

This chain connects TRBV11-2 to TRBJ2-7. The CDR3 loop spans 11 amino acids. The germline V gene has CDR1 SGHAT and CDR2 FQNNGV. The CDR3 region is CASSSGYEQYF.

This sequence joins TRBV27 and TRBJ2-2; the TRBD1 assignment by TCRdb is unverifiable without DNA. The CDR3 loop spans 13 amino acids. The germline gives CDR1 MNHEY, CDR2 SMNVEV (reference sequence). The CDR3 reads CATARTGTGELFF.